This TCR beta chain was found in a study of blood T cells in healthy people across ages. Study overall: Template-switching capture recovered about one barcoded beta molecule per two T cells. Findings of the study overall: Unsorted PBMCs prevented conclusive naive versus antigen-experienced comparison.

Through a sample-barcoded 5' primer and a J-beta primer mix, a second PCR was run for roughly 6 to 12 cycles. A single record per CDR3 protein comes from TCRdb applying MiXCR to the 5' RACE reads. The data contain hundreds of thousands of distinct CDR3 sequences, 22% of them seen just once; the ten biggest clones take up 20% to 25%. Germline-derived CDR1 and CDR2 are SGHTA and FQGNSA. CDR3 size: 15 residues. Of note for this clonotype: As yet, its antigen is unknown.

The TCR comes from a man between 70 and 80 years old in good health. The sample taken for sequencing was blood. The chain has TRBV7-2 and TRBJ2-5; D not resolved. The better agreement between TRBJ2-7 and the DNA end casts doubt on the J call. This chain's CDR3 is CASSTHRESSYEQYF. The CDR3 DNA is TGTGCCAGCAGCACCCACAGAGAAAGCTCCTACGAGCAGTACTTC.